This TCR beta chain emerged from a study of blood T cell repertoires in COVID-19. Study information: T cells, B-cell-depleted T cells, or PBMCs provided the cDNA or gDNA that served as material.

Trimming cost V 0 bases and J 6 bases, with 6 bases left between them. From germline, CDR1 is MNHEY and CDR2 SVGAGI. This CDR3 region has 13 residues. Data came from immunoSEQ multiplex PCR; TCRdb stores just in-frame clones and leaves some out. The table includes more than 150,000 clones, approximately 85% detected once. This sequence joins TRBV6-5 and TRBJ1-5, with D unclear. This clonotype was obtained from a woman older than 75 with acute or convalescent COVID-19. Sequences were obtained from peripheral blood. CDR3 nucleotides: TGTGCCAGCAGTTACTCCGGGAGTCAGCCCCAGCATTTT. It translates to CASSYSGSQPQHF.